This T cell receptor beta chain was recovered during a study of a mutant IDH1 vaccine in newly diagnosed glioma. The V end was cut by 9 bases, the J end by 3 bases, with 15 bases between. The V gene's germline CDR1 is ENHRY and CDR2 SYGVKD. The CDR3 is 13 residues long. This clone has a handful of counts. What it binds is not known. Sequencing used immunoSEQ multiplex PCR; TCRdb keeps in-frame clones, though not all of them. The repertoire has 60,000 or so clones, 82% of them found once; the top ten carry 3% to 3.5%. Documented time point: week 5, during vaccination. Topical imiquimod was applied with each vaccine dose, which held 300 ug of mutant IDH1 20-mer peptide.

The V call is TRBV10-3, the J call TRBJ2-7; the D gene is possibly TRBD1 (6 bases). This TCR derives from a woman under 30 with glioma. Some clones in this sample may be carry-over from other donors' samples. This specimen was PBMCs, taken from a glioma patient whose treatment included an IDH1 peptide vaccine. Here the CDR3 DNA reads TGTGCCATTCAGCGACAGGAACACTACGAGCAGTACTTC. Translating it yields CAIQRQEHYEQYF.